Listed here are 11 T cell receptor beta chains from one sample, sequenced in a study of OX40 agonist ivuxolimab in advanced cancers. The protocol was immunoSEQ multiplex PCR, while the TCRdb copy is restricted to in-frame clones and leaves out a portion. The table lists approximately 94,000 clones, 91% of them singletons, with under 0.65% in the top ten. Sequencing used CD4+ or CD8+ T cells sorted from blood, obtained in a trial of the OX40 agonist ivuxolimab. The receptors were sampled from an adult with an advanced solid tumor such as melanoma, head and neck, liver or kidney cancer.

In its sample, this clone was seen once. The chain joins TRBV7-2 to TRBJ2-7; D is undetermined. Germline CDR1 is SGHTA and CDR2 is FQGNSA. V was shortened by 7 bases and J by 3 bases, with 10 bases between the two germline ends. The CDR3 extends over 12 amino acids. CDR3 sequence (DNA): TGTGCCAGCACCAAGGACCTCTACGAGCAGTACTTC. Its protein product is CASTKDLYEQYF.

The genes are TRBV20-1 and TRBJ2-1; maybe TRBD2 (5 bases). The CDR3 loop spans 11 amino acids. Trimming left V 3 bases short and J 8 bases short, with 8 bases between. Per germline, CDR1 DFQATT and CDR2 SNEGSKA (reference sequence). CDR3 sequence reads: CSASGRDEQFF. CDR3 DNA sequence: TGCAGTGCTAGTGGGAGAGATGAGCAGTTCTTC.

The rearrangement joins TRBV9 to TRBJ2-1, with TRBD2 as a possible D gene (5 bases). The CDR3 extends over 14 amino acids. Germline assignment: CDR1 SGDLS and CDR2 YYNGEE. Trimming cost V 4 bases and J 2 bases, with 10 bases left between them. The CDR3 nucleotides read TGTGCCAGCAGCTCCGGGGAACCCTACAATGAGCAGTTCTTC. Protein product: CASSSGEPYNEQFF. The entire variable domain, with the rest obtained from reference TRBV9 and TRBJ2-1, is as follows: DSGVTQTPKHLITATGQRVTLRCSPRSGDLSVYWYQQSLDQGLQFLIQYYNGEERAKGNILERFSAQQFPDLHSELNLSSLELGDSALYFCASSSGEPYNEQFFGPGTRLTVL.

The chain joins TRBV11-2 to TRBJ2-1, with 11 bases lining up with TRBD2. Per the germline V gene, CDR1 is SGHAT and CDR2 is FQNNGV. The trim removed 8 bases at V and 1 base at J, leaving 7 bases unmatched. CDR3 size: 16 residues. The CDR3 here is CASRLSGRASYNEQFF. DNA for the CDR3: TGTGCCAGCCGCCTTAGCGGGAGGGCTTCCTACAATGAGCAGTTCTTC.

The chain couples TRBV5-1 to TRBJ2-1; 7 bases fit TRBD2. V shed 0 bases and J 5 bases; nucleotides not matched to a gene: 8. CDR3 size: 16 residues. Germline V gene data show CDR1 as SGHRS and CDR2 as YFSETQ. For the CDR3, the DNA is TGCGCCAGCAGCTTGGCCCCCGCGGGAGATAACAATGAGCAGTTCTTC. Protein product: CASSLAPAGDNNEQFF.

The chain has TRBV6-6 and TRBJ1-5; D is unclear. Germline-derived CDR1 and CDR2 are MNHNY and SVGAGI (reference sequence). The CDR3 extends over 16 amino acids. Between the trimmed V and J ends, which lost 6 bases and 1 base, there was a span of 16 bases. The CDR3 spells CASSHLGVVSNQPQHF. The CDR3 region has the DNA TGTGCCAGCAGCCACCTCGGTGTGGTGAGCAATCAGCCCCAGCATTTT.

The chain combines TRBV28 with TRBJ2-7, with D unresolved. Trimming shortened V by 8 bases and J by 0 bases, and 5 bases separated the two germline ends. The CDR3 spans 11 residues. Germline V gives CDR1 MDHEN, CDR2 SYDVKM. CDR3 coding DNA: TGTGCCAGCGCTAGCTCCTACGAGCAGTACTTC. This encodes CASASSYEQYF.

The CDR3 is CASTPGLAVYEQFF. CDR3 nucleotide sequence: TGTGCCAGTACCCCGGGACTAGCGGTGTATGAGCAGTTCTTC. J is TRBJ2-1 and V is TRBV19; 11 bases fit TRBD2. CDR1 and CDR2 (germline): LNHDA, SQIVND (reference sequence). The CDR3 runs 14 residues. Trimming removed 7 bases from V and 8 bases from J; junction bases left unmatched: 7.

The chain has TRBV27 and TRBJ2-3; TRBD2 matches at 7 bases. After removal of 0 bases from V and 6 bases from J, the junction contained 12 bases not matched to a gene. This CDR3 comprises 17 residues. Germline CDR1 and CDR2: MNHEY and SMNVEV (reference sequence). The DNA of the CDR3 is TGTGCCAGCAGTTTATCGGTGCCTAGCGGCCAATGGGATACGCAGTATTTT. This translates into CASSLSVPSGQWDTQYF.

CDR3 protein: CSVETTSRDGLYGYTF. As DNA, the CDR3 is TGCAGCGTTGAAACCACCTCCCGGGACGGACTCTATGGCTACACCTTC. The rearrangement joins TRBV29-1 to TRBJ1-2; tentative D call: TRBD1 (5 bases). The CDR3 has 16 amino acids. Trimming pared 2 bases from V and 4 bases from J, leaving 20 bases between. Germline assignment: CDR1 SQVTM and CDR2 ANQGSEA.

In nucleotides, the CDR3 is TGTGCCAGCAGCTTAACCGGGAGCACAGATACGCAGTATTTT. Protein product: CASSLTGSTDTQYF. The chain uses TRBV7-9 and TRBJ2-3; no clear D gene. This CDR3 comprises 14 residues. Trimming cost V 2 bases and J 0 bases, with 6 bases left between them. Germline assignment: CDR1 SEHNR and CDR2 FQNEAQ (reference sequence).